Listed below are T cell receptor beta chains from one sample, sequenced in a study of OX40 agonist ivuxolimab in advanced cancers. TCRdb's table, derived via immunoSEQ multiplex PCR, lists solely in-frame clones and lacks some. The sample has about 76,000 clones, roughly 89% seen once. The sequenced sample was CD4+ or CD8+ T cells sorted from blood, obtained in a trial of the OX40 agonist ivuxolimab. The receptors shown here come from an adult with an advanced solid tumor such as melanoma, head and neck, liver or kidney cancer. CDR3s include the opening cysteine and the closing phenylalanine or tryptophan. Each record gives: CDR3 DNA, CDR3 protein, clone size, V gene, J gene, D gene. D genes are given only for firm matches. Where a row states a size, it is once, few, many or the class of an expanded clone; other rows omit it.

CDR3 DNA: TGCGCCAGCAGCATCGGGTCCTCCAAGCCGGGGGAGCTGTTTTTT; CDR3 protein: CASSIGSSKPGELFF; clone size: -; V gene: TRBV5-1; J gene: TRBJ2-2; D gene: -
CDR3 DNA: TGCAGCGTTGCCTCAGGCTTGAACACTGAAGCTTTCTTT; CDR3 protein: CSVASGLNTEAFF; clone size: -; V gene: TRBV29-1; J gene: TRBJ1-1; D gene: -
CDR3 DNA: TGTGCCATCAGGGGGGTACAGGCCCTTGGGACTGAAGCTTTCTTT; CDR3 protein: CAIRGVQALGTEAFF; clone size: -; V gene: TRBV10-3; J gene: TRBJ1-1; D gene: -
CDR3 DNA: TGTGCTAGTGGTTTGGTAGAGGGGGGGAATTCACCCCTCCACTTT; CDR3 protein: CASGLVEGGNSPLHF; clone size: -; V gene: TRBV12-5; J gene: TRBJ1-6; D gene: -
CDR3 DNA: TGTGCCAGTAGTATAGGGCGGGAGGACTACAATGAGCAGTTCTTC; CDR3 protein: CASSIGREDYNEQFF; clone size: -; V gene: TRBV19; J gene: TRBJ2-1; D gene: TRBD2
CDR3 DNA: TGCAGCGTTTTTACCTGGGACAGGGGCCCCTACGAGCAGTACTTC; CDR3 protein: CSVFTWDRGPYEQYF; clone size: -; V gene: TRBV29-1; J gene: TRBJ2-7; D gene: TRBD1
CDR3 DNA: TGTGCCAGCAGTCCCACCCTCGGGACTAGCAATTTGATCCCCACATTC; CDR3 protein: CASSPTLGTSNLIPTF; clone size: once; V gene: TRBV27; J gene: TRBJ2-7; D gene: TRBD2
CDR3 DNA: TGTGCCAGTAGGGGGACCCTAGAACAGCCCCAGCATTTT; CDR3 protein: CASRGTLEQPQHF; clone size: -; V gene: TRBV19; J gene: TRBJ1-5; D gene: -
CDR3 DNA: TGTGCCAGCAATTCAGGGGGGGATTTTTCACCCCTCCACTTT; CDR3 protein: CASNSGGDFSPLHF; clone size: -; V gene: TRBV6-5; J gene: TRBJ1-6; D gene: TRBD1
CDR3 DNA: TGCGCCAGCAGGGAGTTCTGGGGCAATCAGCCCCAGCATTTT; CDR3 protein: CASREFWGNQPQHF; clone size: -; V gene: TRBV10-2; J gene: TRBJ1-5; D gene: -
CDR3 DNA: TGTGCCAGCGGCAGGGGGCCCCCCGGGGAGACCCAGTACTTC; CDR3 protein: CASGRGPPGETQYF; clone size: -; V gene: TRBV2; J gene: TRBJ2-5; D gene: TRBD1
CDR3 DNA: TGTGCCAGCAGGGACGGGGGCTCTGGAAACACCATATATTTT; CDR3 protein: CASRDGGSGNTIYF; clone size: -; V gene: TRBV27; J gene: TRBJ1-3; D gene: -
CDR3 DNA: TGTGCCAGCAGCTTAGTTGACACAGATACGCAGTATTTT; CDR3 protein: CASSLVDTDTQYF; clone size: -; V gene: TRBV7-6; J gene: TRBJ2-3; D gene: -
CDR3 DNA: TGCAGCGTTAGGACAGCCTACGAGCAGTACTTC; CDR3 protein: CSVRTAYEQYF; clone size: -; V gene: TRBV29-1; J gene: TRBJ2-7; D gene: -
CDR3 DNA: TGTGCCAGCTCATCTGGACAGTACCCAGGCTATGGCTACACCTTC; CDR3 protein: CASSSGQYPGYGYTF; clone size: -; V gene: TRBV18; J gene: TRBJ1-2; D gene: -
CDR3 DNA: TGTGCCAGTAGGGTCTGGGATGGGGGGCGTATCGAGGCTTTCTTT; CDR3 protein: CASRVWDGGRIEAFF; clone size: -; V gene: TRBV19; J gene: TRBJ1-1; D gene: -
CDR3 DNA: TGTGCCACCAGCAGAGGTAACCTGAAGAATCAGCCCCAGCATTTT; CDR3 protein: CATSRGNLKNQPQHF; clone size: -; V gene: TRBV15; J gene: TRBJ1-5; D gene: -
CDR3 DNA: TGTGCCATCAGTGAGCCCAGGGGGCCGGTCACCGGGGAGCTGTTTTTT; CDR3 protein: CAISEPRGPVTGELFF; clone size: -; V gene: TRBV10-3; J gene: TRBJ2-2; D gene: TRBD1
CDR3 DNA: TGCGCCAGCAGCCGCGCTATGGCCGGGGAGCTGTTTTTT; CDR3 protein: CASSRAMAGELFF; clone size: -; V gene: TRBV4-1; J gene: TRBJ2-2; D gene: -
CDR3 DNA: TGTGCCAGCAGCCCGACAGATGCCCGGGAAGCTTTCTTT; CDR3 protein: CASSPTDAREAFF; clone size: -; V gene: TRBV6-6; J gene: TRBJ1-1; D gene: -
CDR3 DNA: TGCGCCAGCAGCTCTGGCGGGAGATACACCGGGGAGCTGTTTTTT; CDR3 protein: CASSSGGRYTGELFF; clone size: -; V gene: TRBV5-1; J gene: TRBJ2-2; D gene: TRBD2
CDR3 DNA: TGTGCCAGCAGTGTTATGGGGTTAGACAATGAGCAGTTCTTC; CDR3 protein: CASSVMGLDNEQFF; clone size: -; V gene: TRBV2; J gene: TRBJ2-1; D gene: -
CDR3 DNA: TGTGCCAGCCGTAGACAAGGAGCCTATAATTCACCCCTCCACTTT; CDR3 protein: CASRRQGAYNSPLHF; clone size: -; V gene: TRBV28; J gene: TRBJ1-6; D gene: -
CDR3 DNA: TGCGCCAGCAGCCCGGGACTGAATAGCAATCAGCCCCAGCATTTT; CDR3 protein: CASSPGLNSNQPQHF; clone size: -; V gene: TRBV5-1; J gene: TRBJ1-5; D gene: -
CDR3 DNA: TGTGCCAGCAGTTACTCGGCGCAGGGGAGAAACACCATATATTTT; CDR3 protein: CASSYSAQGRNTIYF; clone size: -; V gene: TRBV6-6; J gene: TRBJ1-3; D gene: -
CDR3 DNA: TGTGCCAGCAGCTTAGGGGACGGAGCTTATGGCTACACCTTC; CDR3 protein: CASSLGDGAYGYTF; clone size: -; V gene: TRBV7-6; J gene: TRBJ1-2; D gene: -
CDR3 DNA: TGTGCCAGTAGGTCAGCGGGGAAATCCTACGAGCAGTACTTC; CDR3 protein: CASRSAGKSYEQYF; clone size: -; V gene: TRBV19; J gene: TRBJ2-7; D gene: TRBD2
CDR3 DNA: TGTGCCAGCAGCTTACCCCTCAGACTAGCCGGGGAGACCCAGTACTTC; CDR3 protein: CASSLPLRLAGETQYF; clone size: few; V gene: TRBV7-8; J gene: TRBJ2-5; D gene: TRBD2
CDR3 DNA: TGTGCCAGCTCACCACCACAACAGCCCCAGCATTTT; CDR3 protein: CASSPPQQPQHF; clone size: -; V gene: TRBV18; J gene: TRBJ1-5; D gene: -
CDR3 DNA: TGTGCTAGTGGTTTGGGGTTCTACGAGCAGTACTTC; CDR3 protein: CASGLGFYEQYF; clone size: few; V gene: TRBV12-5; J gene: TRBJ2-7; D gene: -
CDR3 DNA: TGTGCCAGCAGCTTGAGCAGCAATCAGCCCCAGCATTTT; CDR3 protein: CASSLSSNQPQHF; clone size: -; V gene: TRBV5-6; J gene: TRBJ1-5; D gene: -
CDR3 DNA: TGTGCCAGTAGTATAAGGGTCGGAGGACCTGGAAACACCATATATTTT; CDR3 protein: CASSIRVGGPGNTIYF; clone size: few; V gene: TRBV19; J gene: TRBJ1-3; D gene: -
CDR3 DNA: TGCGCCAGCAGCCCCCGGGGGGATAAAAATGAGCAGTTCTTC; CDR3 protein: CASSPRGDKNEQFF; clone size: once; V gene: TRBV5-1; J gene: TRBJ2-1; D gene: TRBD2
CDR3 DNA: TGTGCCAGCAGTGAAGACTCTGGAAACACCATATATTTT; CDR3 protein: CASSEDSGNTIYF; clone size: -; V gene: TRBV2; J gene: TRBJ1-3; D gene: -
CDR3 DNA: TGCGCCAGCAGGTACCAGGCGGCAACTAATGAAAAACTGTTTTTT; CDR3 protein: CASRYQAATNEKLFF; clone size: -; V gene: TRBV5-1; J gene: TRBJ1-4; D gene: -
CDR3 DNA: TGTGCCAGTAGTATAGATCTAGCAGGGAGCTATGGCTACACCTTC; CDR3 protein: CASSIDLAGSYGYTF; clone size: -; V gene: TRBV19; J gene: TRBJ1-2; D gene: -
CDR3 DNA: TGCGCCAGCTGCTGTTCTAGCGGGAGGGCGAACACCGGGGAGCTGTTTTTT; CDR3 protein: CASCCSSGRANTGELFF; clone size: -; V gene: TRBV23-1; J gene: TRBJ2-2; D gene: TRBD2
CDR3 DNA: TGTGCCAGCAGCTTAGGACTAGCGGGAGGAGGTGTGGAGACCCAGTACTTC; CDR3 protein: CASSLGLAGGGVETQYF; clone size: -; V gene: TRBV7-9; J gene: TRBJ2-5; D gene: TRBD2
CDR3 DNA: TGTGCCAGCAGTTACCGTGGACAGGGGCACTATGGCTACACCTTC; CDR3 protein: CASSYRGQGHYGYTF; clone size: -; V gene: TRBV6-5; J gene: TRBJ1-2; D gene: TRBD1
CDR3 DNA: TGCAGCGTTGGCTATAGCAATCAGCCCCAGCATTTT; CDR3 protein: CSVGYSNQPQHF; clone size: -; V gene: TRBV29-1; J gene: TRBJ1-5; D gene: -
CDR3 DNA: TGTGCCAGCAGCCAAGGGACAGGGGACGAAAAACTGTTTTTT; CDR3 protein: CASSQGTGDEKLFF; clone size: once; V gene: TRBV4-2; J gene: TRBJ1-4; D gene: TRBD1
CDR3 DNA: TGTGCCAGCAGCTTAGCGCCGGGTAATACTGAAGCTTTCTTT; CDR3 protein: CASSLAPGNTEAFF; clone size: -; V gene: TRBV7-6; J gene: TRBJ1-1; D gene: -
CDR3 DNA: TGCGCCAGCAGCGCTCACCTAAACACTGAAGCTTTCTTT; CDR3 protein: CASSAHLNTEAFF; clone size: once; V gene: TRBV5-1; J gene: TRBJ1-1; D gene: -
CDR3 DNA: TGTGCCAGCTCCCAAAACGCCGGGGAAGAAAAACTGTTTTTT; CDR3 protein: CASSQNAGEEKLFF; clone size: -; V gene: TRBV18; J gene: TRBJ1-4; D gene: -
CDR3 DNA: TGTGCCAGCAGCTTGGGGAGGGTGGTATCCAATGAGCAGTTCTTC; CDR3 protein: CASSLGRVVSNEQFF; clone size: once; V gene: TRBV5-8; J gene: TRBJ2-1; D gene: -
CDR3 DNA: TGCAGTGCAGCCGGGAACACTGAAGCTTTCTTT; CDR3 protein: CSAAGNTEAFF; clone size: few; V gene: TRBV20-1; J gene: TRBJ1-1; D gene: -
CDR3 DNA: TGTGCCAGCCCAACGGGCAGCTATGGCTACACCTTC; CDR3 protein: CASPTGSYGYTF; clone size: -; V gene: TRBV21-1; J gene: TRBJ1-2; D gene: -
CDR3 DNA: TGTGCCAGCCGGGACCGGACTAGCGAGAACACCGGGGAGCTGTTTTTT; CDR3 protein: CASRDRTSENTGELFF; clone size: -; V gene: TRBV4-2; J gene: TRBJ2-2; D gene: TRBD2
CDR3 DNA: TGTGCCAGCAGCGCACGGGGGGGAGCCAGAGAGACCCAGTACTTC; CDR3 protein: CASSARGGARETQYF; clone size: once; V gene: TRBV9; J gene: TRBJ2-5; D gene: TRBD2
CDR3 DNA: TGCAGCGTTGAAGTAGGGACAGGGGGCTCCTATGGCTACACCTTC; CDR3 protein: CSVEVGTGGSYGYTF; clone size: -; V gene: TRBV29-1; J gene: TRBJ1-2; D gene: TRBD1
CDR3 DNA: TGTGCCTGGAGTGGGGGGGGCAATCAGCCCCAGCATTTT; CDR3 protein: CAWSGGGNQPQHF; clone size: many; V gene: TRBV30; J gene: TRBJ1-5; D gene: -
CDR3 DNA: TGTGCCAGCAGTTTTTCTTTGACAGGGACTAATGAAAAACTGTTTTTT; CDR3 protein: CASSFSLTGTNEKLFF; clone size: -; V gene: TRBV5-6; J gene: TRBJ1-4; D gene: TRBD1
CDR3 DNA: TGTGCCAGCAGCAATCACCCTTGGGACAGGACTCAGCCCCAGCATTTT; CDR3 protein: CASSNHPWDRTQPQHF; clone size: once; V gene: TRBV21-1; J gene: TRBJ1-5; D gene: -
CDR3 DNA: TGTGCCAGTAGGATACAGGGGATTTCGGGGGAGACCCAGTACTTC; CDR3 protein: CASRIQGISGETQYF; clone size: -; V gene: TRBV19; J gene: TRBJ2-5; D gene: TRBD1
CDR3 DNA: TGTGCCACCCCCGGGGAGGCTTATGAAAACACCGGGGAGCTGTTTTTT; CDR3 protein: CATPGEAYENTGELFF; clone size: -; V gene: TRBV7-9; J gene: TRBJ2-2; D gene: -